This record looks at one T cell receptor beta chain sequence and its context. The sample belongs to a study of blood T cell repertoires in COVID-19. Study-wide background: The United States, Italy and Spain were the sources of the acute and convalescent COVID-19 samples. The analysed material was cDNA or gDNA that came from T cells, B-cell-depleted T cells, or PBMCs.

Under the authors' procedure: Reference gene primers were amplified, and this amplification served to estimate nucleated cell counts. Assay used: immunoSEQ multiplex PCR; TCRdb lists only in-frame clones, some missing. The V and J calls and clone size come from that table; D and trimming were worked out from the DNA. Of 200,000 to 300,000 clones listed, 80% to 90% are singletons. The CDR3 spans 13 residues. V dropped 4 bases and J dropped 5 bases, with 11 bases sitting between them. The sequence came from a man aged 55 to 70 with acute or convalescent COVID-19. This rearrangement joins TRBV12-3 or TRBV12-4 to TRBJ2-5; D might be TRBD1 (6 bases). Sample: peripheral blood. Here the CDR3 reads CASSSQGRETQYF. The CDR3 DNA reads TGTGCCAGCAGTTCACAGGGAAGGGAGACCCAGTACTTC.